This TCR beta chain was recovered during a study of blood T cell repertoires in COVID-19 (dated by TCRdb to about 2020). With respect to the entire study: Samples covering the acute and convalescent phases of COVID-19 were provided by collaborators in the United States, Italy and Spain. The material from the prospective study consisted of cDNA or gDNA derived from T cells, B-cell-depleted T cells, or PBMCs. Deeply sampled blood TCRbeta repertoires from subjects exposed to, actively infected with, or recovered from COVID-19 were included in the dataset. A freely available public database, intended as a resource for researchers studying the immune response to SARS-CoV-2, is where the repertoires were released. The samples were drawn from two sources: the first 160 participants of the ongoing ImmuneRACE study, and 1,000 to 1,500 subjects contributed by 6 global collaborators. The sample metadata nearly always contained a de-identified subject ID, COVID-19 status, age in years and sex. Where available, HLA class I and class II types were obtained from metadata supplied by the sample provider rather than from assay-based typing.

TCRbeta CDR3 regions were amplified from genomic DNA using the immunoSEQ Assay, a bias-controlled multiplex PCR. The original methods were these. Nucleated cell counts per sample were estimated from amplification of reference gene primers within the assay. To quantify the absolute abundance of each unique TCRbeta CDR3 rearrangement, sequence reads were collapsed and filtered. For each sample, productive Simpson clonality was calculated as the square root of Simpson's diversity index across productive rearrangements. Entries here come from immuneACCESS through TCRdb and include only in-frame sequences with V and J called. Some clones fail to appear in such tables; in the studies checked, an unresolved V gene covers under half of the shortfall, and the cause of the remainder is unknown. That table supplies the V and J calls and clone size; D and trimming were determined from the DNA. Counted in this sample were about 88,000 clones; approximately 91% of them appeared once. The ten most abundant clones make up 2.9% of the sample.

In regard to this clone: Its target antigen remains unknown. There are no base qualities to consult, and no much larger clone falls within one base.

General conclusions and limits of the study: The amount of clinical and demographic metadata varied by source and participant and was provided uncurated.

Whole blood was collected in K2EDTA tubes by collaborating institutions according to the institutions' own protocols. For TCRbeta analysis, collaborators shipped samples in one of three forms: frozen whole blood, isolated PBMCs, or DNA extracted from either of those sample types. From cysteine to phenylalanine, the CDR3 is 15 amino acids long. Only CDR3 DNA is held: 45 bases, read in frame from base 1. Trimming removed 1 base from V and 0 bases from J, leaving 7 bases between the germline ends. CDR1 LGHDT and CDR2 YNNKEL are derived from the germline V gene (reference sequence). The specimen sequenced was peripheral blood. The chain uses TRBV3-1 (or the pseudogene TRBV3-2) and TRBJ1-5; no D gene is confidently identified. This clonotype was obtained from a woman over 75 with acute or convalescent COVID-19. The nucleotide sequence is given as TGTGCCAGCAGCCAAGGACTGTCTAGCAATCAGCCCCAGCATTTT. This sequence encodes CASSQGLSSNQPQHF.